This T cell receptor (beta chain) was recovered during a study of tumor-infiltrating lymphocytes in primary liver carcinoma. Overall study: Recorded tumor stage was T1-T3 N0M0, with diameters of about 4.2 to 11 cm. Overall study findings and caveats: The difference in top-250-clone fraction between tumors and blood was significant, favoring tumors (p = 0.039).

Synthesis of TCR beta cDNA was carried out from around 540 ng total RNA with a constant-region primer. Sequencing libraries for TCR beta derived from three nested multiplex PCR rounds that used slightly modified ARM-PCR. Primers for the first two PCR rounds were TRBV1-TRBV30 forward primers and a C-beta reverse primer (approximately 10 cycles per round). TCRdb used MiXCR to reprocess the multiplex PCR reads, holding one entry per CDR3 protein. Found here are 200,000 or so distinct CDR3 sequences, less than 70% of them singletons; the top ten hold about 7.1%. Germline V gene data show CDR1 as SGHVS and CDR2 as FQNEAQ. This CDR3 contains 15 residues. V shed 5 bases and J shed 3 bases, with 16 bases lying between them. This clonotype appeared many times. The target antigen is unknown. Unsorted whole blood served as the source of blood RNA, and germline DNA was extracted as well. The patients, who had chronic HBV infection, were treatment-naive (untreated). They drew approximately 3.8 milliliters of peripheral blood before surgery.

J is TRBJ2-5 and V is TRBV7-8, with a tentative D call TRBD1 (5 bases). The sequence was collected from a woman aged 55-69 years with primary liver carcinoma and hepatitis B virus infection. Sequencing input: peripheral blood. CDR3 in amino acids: CASSRDGQGEETQYF. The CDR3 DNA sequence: TGTGCCAGCAGCCGTGATGGGCAAGGGGAAGAGACCCAGTACTTC.